The 27 T cell receptor beta chains given below trace back to one sample, sequenced in a study of T cells in Graves' hyperthyroidism and ophthalmopathy. Amplification of TCR beta CDR3 regions used RNA as the template. The HTBI primer set served for first-round RT-PCR of the TCR CDR3. TCRdb re-analysed the multiplex PCR reads in MiXCR, keeping a single row per CDR3 protein. The sample contains some 500,000 distinct CDR3 sequences, around 24% of which appear only once. Sequenced input: blood. These receptors were collected from a woman in her thirties with Graves' ophthalmopathy.

There are many counts of this clonotype. The chain has TRBV20-1 and TRBJ2-7; D not certain. V was clipped by 3 bases and J by 2 bases, with 23 bases between them. CDR3 length: 17 residues. Germline CDR1 DFQATT, CDR2 SNEGSKA (reference sequence). The CDR3 spells CSASKRRTELRAYEQYF. The DNA for the CDR3 is TGCAGTGCTAGTAAGCGAAGGACCGAACTCCGGGCCTACGAGCAGTACTTC.

This clonotype was counted once. This chain joins TRBV20-1 and TRBJ2-7, with TRBD2 matching 10 bases. V lost 6 bases to trimming and J lost 2 bases; unmatched junction nucleotides: 7. Germline V gene sequence: CDR1 DFQATT, CDR2 SNEGSKA (reference sequence). The CDR3 sequence is 14 residues long. The CDR3: CSATGLAVTYEQYF. CDR3 in DNA: TGCAGTGCGACCGGACTAGCGGTAACCTACGAGCAGTACTTC.

This clonotype was seen at least ten times. This chain joins TRBV12-5 and TRBJ1-1, with D maybe TRBD1 (5 bases). The V end was cut by 1 base, the J end by 5 bases, with 8 bases between. This CDR3 is built from 13 residues. CDR1 and CDR2 from the germline V gene are LGHNT and FRNRAP. The CDR3 reads CASGLGRETEAFF. Here the CDR3 DNA reads TGTGCTAGTGGTTTGGGCAGGGAGACTGAAGCTTTCTTT.

Note on this clonotype: A much larger clone lies one base from this, so it may be a read error. The chain links TRBV12-3 or TRBV12-4 to TRBJ2-7; D remains ambiguous. This CDR3 has 14 residues. The CDR3 region is CACSLVASAEEQYF. DNA of the CDR3: TGTGCCTGCAGTTTGGTCGCTTCCGCGGAGGAGCAGTACTTC.

The chain couples TRBV6-5 to TRBJ1-5, with 9 nucleotides matching TRBD1. Unmatched junction bases numbered 5, after V lost 0 bases and J lost 5 bases. CDR3 length equals 16 residues. Germline assignment: CDR1 MNHEY and CDR2 SVGAGI. CDR3 nucleotides: TGTGCCAGCAGTTACTCCGGGACAGGGAATGATCAGCCCCAGCATTTT. It is translated as CASSYSGTGNDQPQHF.

This clonotype was observed many times. The gene calls are TRBV9 and TRBJ2-7; 15 bases line up with TRBD2. The J segment lost 8 bases and the V segment lost 4 bases, leaving 4 bases of the junction unmatched. Germline assignment: CDR1 SGDLS and CDR2 YYNGEE. The CDR3 extends over 14 amino acids. CDR3 coding DNA: TGTGCCAGCAGCCCCGGGACTAGCGGGGGGAAGCAGTACTTC. It codes for CASSPGTSGGKQYF.

This clonotype has only a few counts. The chain carries TRBV2 and TRBJ1-1; D gene ambiguous. This CDR3 contains 13 residues. In germline, CDR1 is SNHLY, CDR2 FYNNEI. With 8 bases removed from V and 7 bases from J, the gap between germline ends came to 17 bases. CDR3 bases: TGTGCCAGCGCACGCTCAGGCTTTAATGAAGCTTTCTTT. This encodes CASARSGFNEAFF.

This clonotype was seen ten or more times. V and J are TRBV6-4 and TRBJ2-7, with TRBD2 identical over 8 bases. Trimming cost V 7 bases and J 0 bases; bases outside gene matches: 14. The germline V gene has CDR1 MRHNA and CDR2 SNTAGT. CDR3 length equals 17 residues. This chain's CDR3 is CASTNILPGGSSYEQYF. The CDR3 DNA reads as TGTGCCAGCACCAATATTCTCCCGGGGGGGAGCTCCTACGAGCAGTACTTC.

V is TRBV4-1 and J is TRBJ2-7; D is unresolved. The length of the CDR3 is 13 residues. Between the trimmed V and J ends, which lost 3 bases and 7 bases, there was a span of 13 bases. Germline V lookup: CDR1 MGHRA, CDR2 YSYEKL. The CDR3 DNA sequence: TGCGCCAGCAGCCACCCCTTACTACGAGAGCAGTACTTC. Amino acid sequence: CASSHPLLREQYF.

There are many counts of this clonotype. V gene TRBV27 combines with J gene TRBJ2-4; the match to TRBD1 covers 9 bases. CDR1 is MNHEY, CDR2 SMNVEV, per germline (reference sequence). The junction had 6 bases not matched to a gene; V was cut back by 4 bases and J by 8 bases. The CDR3 extends over 14 amino acids. The CDR3 protein is CASSSDRGGYIQYF. The CDR3 region has the DNA TGTGCCAGCAGTTCGGACAGGGGCGGTTACATTCAGTACTTC.

This clonotype was counted between two and nine times. The V gene is TRBV15, the J gene TRBJ2-5, with TRBD1 as a possible D gene (6 bases). The CDR3 runs to 15 residues. Looked up from germline, CDR1 is LNHNV and CDR2 is YYDKDF (reference sequence). The germline V and J ends were trimmed by 4 bases and 2 bases, with 14 bases remaining between them. The CDR3 sequence: CATSTILGTQETQYF. The CDR3 coding sequence is TGTGCCACCAGCACAATACTGGGGACACAAGAGACCCAGTACTTC.

This clonotype has a count of ten or more. This chain joins TRBV2 and TRBJ1-5; possible D gene TRBD1, 5 bases. Germline CDR1 SNHLY, CDR2 FYNNEI. The germline V and J ends were trimmed by 5 bases and 4 bases, with 18 bases remaining between them. The CDR3 is made up of 16 amino acids. CDR3 sequence reads: CASSYQTAWGNQPQHF. The CDR3 region has the DNA TGTGCCAGCAGTTATCAGACAGCCTGGGGGAATCAGCCCCAGCATTTT.

This chain links TRBV4-1 with TRBJ2-7, with D perhaps TRBD2 (7 bases). This CDR3 contains 15 residues. The V end was cut by 0 bases, the J end by 5 bases, with 14 bases between. Germline assignment: CDR1 MGHRA and CDR2 YSYEKL. Here the CDR3 reads CASSQDTGGYHEQYF. CDR3 bases: TGCGCCAGCAGCCAAGATACGGGGGGCTACCACGAGCAGTACTTC.

This clonotype was observed many times. The chain employs TRBV2 and TRBJ2-2; no definite D call. Germline CDR1 and CDR2: SNHLY and FYNNEI. This CDR3 is 14 amino acids long. The germline V and J ends were trimmed by 6 bases and 4 bases, with 12 bases remaining between them. The CDR3: CASRAAAGTGELFF. In nucleotides, the CDR3 is TGTGCCAGCAGGGCAGCCGCTGGCACCGGGGAGCTGTTTTTT.

This sequence joins TRBV14 and TRBJ2-7; 10 bases align to TRBD1. CDR3 length equals 14 residues. Germline lookup yields CDR1 SGHDN and CDR2 FVKESK. V gave up 7 bases and J gave up 4 bases; unmatched junction bases: 7. CDR3 nucleotides: TGTGCCAGCACCGTCGGGACAGGGGTGTACGAGCAGTACTTC. It specifies CASTVGTGVYEQYF.

This chain connects TRBV27 to TRBJ1-1; D is uncertain. Trimming removed 0 bases at V and 11 bases at J, with 10 bases between. This CDR3 is built from 12 residues. From germline, CDR1 is MNHEY and CDR2 SMNVEV (reference sequence). This CDR3 is CASSLSGGRAFF. The CDR3 bases are TGTGCCAGCAGTTTATCTGGCGGGAGGGCTTTCTTT.

The rearrangement links TRBV12-3 or TRBV12-4 to TRBJ1-1; possible D gene TRBD1, 5 bases. CDR3 length: 14 amino acids. Trimming took 6 bases from V and 4 from J, leaving 15 bases between them. CDR3 protein: CASRAGGKGTEAFF. The CDR3 DNA is TGTGCCAGCAGGGCCGGGGGTAAAGGCACTGAAGCTTTCTTT.

This clonotype was recorded many times. This chain joins TRBV4-2 and TRBJ2-5; D gene ambiguous. This CDR3 region has 14 residues. The germline V gene has CDR1 LGHNA and CDR2 YNFKEQ. V was shortened by 4 bases and J by 5 bases, with 14 bases between the two germline ends. CDR3 nucleotide sequence: TGTGCCAGCAGCCCCCGAGTAGTTGGGGAGACCCAGTACTTC. Translation gives CASSPRVVGETQYF.

The sample holds many counts of this clonotype. The chain recombines TRBV20-1 with TRBJ2-7; D might be TRBD1 or TRBD2, each matching 6 bases. Germline V gene sequence: CDR1 DFQATT, CDR2 SNEGSKA (reference sequence). Trimming pared 6 bases from V and 4 bases from J, leaving 16 bases between. This CDR3 contains 13 residues. CDR3 in amino acids: CSAEGGTTYEQYF. The CDR3 coding sequence is TGCAGTGCCGAGGGGGGCACCACATACGAGCAGTACTTC.

This clonotype has ten or more counts. J is TRBJ1-3 and V is TRBV2; TRBD1 matches at 7 bases. The CDR3 spans 14 residues. Germline V CDR1 and CDR2: SNHLY, FYNNEI. After removal of 5 bases from V and 2 bases from J, the junction contained 3 bases not matched to a gene. The CDR3 loop is CASSQDRAGNTIYF. Written as DNA, the CDR3 is TGTGCCAGCAGTCAAGACAGGGCTGGAAACACCATATATTTT.

This clonotype has at least ten counts. This chain joins TRBV10-3 and TRBJ2-4; the D is unclear. Trimming removed 8 bases from V and 9 bases from J, with 5 bases in between. Germline V gives CDR1 ENHRY, CDR2 SYGVKD. This CDR3 spans 9 amino acids. In DNA, the CDR3 is TGTGCCATCCCGGCCATTCAGTACTTC. Protein: CAIPAIQYF.

Points on this clonotype: This may arise from a read error, as a much more abundant clone is one base away. This chain joins TRBV14 and TRBJ2-3; maybe TRBD1 (6 bases). The CDR3 has 14 amino acids. Germline V gives CDR1 SGHDN, CDR2 FVKESK. CDR3 protein: CAISHPGQRDTQYF. The CDR3 DNA reads TGTGCCATCAGCCATCCGGGACAACGAGATACGCAGTATTTT.

Here the CDR3 DNA reads TGTGCCACCAGCAGACCAAACAGGGGGCAAAGGACTGAAGCTTTCTTT. It codes for CATSRPNRGQRTEAFF. The genes are TRBV15 and TRBJ1-1; 9 bases are a match to TRBD1. V shed 2 bases, J shed 5 bases, and the junction held 9 bases outside the gene matches. The germline V gene has CDR1 LNHNV and CDR2 YYDKDF (reference sequence). This CDR3 is 16 amino acids long.

In its sample, this clonotype was seen once. This rearrangement joins TRBV28 to TRBJ1-1; weak D call: TRBD1 (5 bases). The CDR3 has 13 amino acids. From germline, CDR1 is MDHEN and CDR2 SYDVKM. The V end was cut by 7 bases, the J end by 1 base, with 10 bases between. The CDR3 DNA is TGTGCCAGCATCCGGGACGCGAACACTGAAGCTTTCTTT. Encoded protein: CASIRDANTEAFF.

V usage is TRBV5-4 and J usage is TRBJ1-1; D is unresolved. Germline V CDR1 and CDR2: SGHNT, YYREEE (reference sequence). The ends were cut back, 10 bases at V and 1 base at J, with 11 bases in the middle. CDR3 length: 12 amino acids. CDR3 residues: CAGGEGNTEAFF. The CDR3 bases are TGTGCCGGCGGGGAGGGGAACACTGAAGCTTTCTTT.

At least ten counts were recorded for this clonotype. V gene TRBV6-2 or TRBV6-3 combines with J gene TRBJ2-3, with TRBD1 matching over 8 bases. CDR1 is MNHEY, CDR2 SVGEGT, per germline. The trim removed 6 bases at V and 3 bases at J, leaving 8 bases unmatched. This CDR3 comprises 15 residues. CDR3 loop: CASSSIQGDTDTQYF. The CDR3, as DNA: TGTGCCAGCAGCTCCATACAGGGGGATACAGATACGCAGTATTTT.

CDR3: CASSGSSLAGDLYEQYF. The DNA for the CDR3 is TGTGCCAGCAGTGGGTCTTCTCTAGCGGGGGACCTCTACGAGCAGTACTTC. V usage is TRBV6-1 and J usage is TRBJ2-7, with 10 bases identical to TRBD2. The CDR3 consists of 17 residues. Germline values: CDR1 MNHNS, CDR2 SASEGT. With V trimmed by 4 bases and J by 3 bases, 12 bases remained unmatched.